Described below is a single TCR beta chain sequence and its context. V lost 6 bases and J 3 bases, leaving 12 bases between the germline ends. This CDR3 is 13 amino acids long. Germline values: CDR1 SGHTA, CDR2 FQGNSA. Method: immunoSEQ multiplex PCR; TCRdb's copy keeps in-frame clones and lacks some. In the table there are 100,000 to 150,000 clones, about 90% of which are singletons. This entry belongs to a study of control samples from healthy donors and cancer patients. The TCR comes from a man in his fifties with head and neck cancer. The gene calls are TRBV7-2 and TRBJ2-7, with no clear D. Material: PBMCs. Here the CDR3 reads CASSSRGVYEQYF. CDR3 nucleotides: TGTGCCAGCAGTTCTAGAGGAGTCTACGAGCAGTACTTC.